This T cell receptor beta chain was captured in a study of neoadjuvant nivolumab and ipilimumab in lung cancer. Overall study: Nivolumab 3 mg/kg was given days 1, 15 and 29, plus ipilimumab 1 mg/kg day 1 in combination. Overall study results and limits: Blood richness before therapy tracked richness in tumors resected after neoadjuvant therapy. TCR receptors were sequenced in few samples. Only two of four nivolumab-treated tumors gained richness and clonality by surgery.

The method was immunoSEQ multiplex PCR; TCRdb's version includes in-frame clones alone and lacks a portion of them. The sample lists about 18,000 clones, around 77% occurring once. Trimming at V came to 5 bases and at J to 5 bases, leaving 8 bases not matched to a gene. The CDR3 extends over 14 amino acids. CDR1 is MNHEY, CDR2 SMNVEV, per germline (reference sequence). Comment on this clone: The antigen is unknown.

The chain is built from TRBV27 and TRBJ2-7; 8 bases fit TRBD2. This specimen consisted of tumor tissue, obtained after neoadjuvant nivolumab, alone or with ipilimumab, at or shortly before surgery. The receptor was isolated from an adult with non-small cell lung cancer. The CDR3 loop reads CASSPRGGEDEQYF. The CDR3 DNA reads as TGTGCCAGCAGTCCCCGGGGGGGAGAGGACGAGCAGTACTTC.